This T cell receptor (beta chain) was obtained from a study of blood T cell repertoires in COVID-19 (dated by TCRdb to about 2020). For context, the study as a whole: Samples from collaborators originated in the United States, Italy and Spain and spanned both the acute and convalescent phases of COVID-19. The material from the prospective study consisted of cDNA or gDNA derived from T cells, B-cell-depleted T cells, or PBMCs. Sample metadata almost always included a de-identified subject ID, COVID-19 status, age in years and sex. Samples were obtained from the ongoing ImmuneRACE study (first 160 participants) and from some 1,300 subjects provided by 6 global collaborators. HLA class I and class II types, where available, came from metadata supplied by the sample provider rather than from assay-based typing. The repertoires were released in a freely available public database meant as a resource for research on the immune response to SARS-CoV-2. Subjects who had been exposed to COVID-19, were actively infected with it, or had recovered from it provided the deeply sampled blood TCRbeta repertoires that made up the dataset.

Turning to this clone: The target of this receptor is not known. Within one base of it there is no much larger clone, and no base qualities were kept.

The cysteine opens and the phenylalanine closes a CDR3 of 14 amino acids. Only CDR3 DNA remains: 42 bases, in frame from the first base. The germline ends are 11 bases apart after V is trimmed by 0 bases and J by 6 bases. The germline V gene gives CDR1 as SGDLS and CDR2 as YYNGEE. The collaborating institutions used their own protocols to collect whole blood in K2EDTA tubes. For TCRbeta analysis, collaborators shipped samples as frozen whole blood, isolated PBMCs, or DNA extracted from either of those sample types. The immunoSEQ Assay, a bias-controlled multiplex PCR, was used to amplify TCRbeta CDR3 regions from genomic DNA. Turning to the authors' computational methods: Nucleated cell counts per sample were estimated from amplification of reference gene primers within the assay. To quantify the absolute abundance of each unique TCRbeta CDR3 rearrangement, sequence reads were collapsed and filtered. Productive Simpson clonality was computed per sample as the square root of Simpson's diversity index over productive rearrangements. The immuneACCESS repertoire file appears here via TCRdb, limited to in-frame rearrangements. These files lack a portion of the clones; in checked studies, under half of the deficit traces to unresolved V genes, and the cause of the others is not known. Clone size and the V and J calls come from that table; the DNA yielded D and trimming. The table for this sample lists about 68,000 clones; 90% of them were counted only once. Less than 9% of the sample belongs to the ten largest clones.

What the work shows at the level of the full study, not this receptor alone: Clinical and demographic metadata were provided uncurated, with the amount varying by source and participant.

The sequence was obtained from a human donor in a cohort sampled during active COVID-19. The chain couples TRBV9 to TRBJ2-3; the D gene cannot be named for sure. Sequenced: peripheral blood. At the DNA level, the sequence is TGTGCCAGCAGCGTAGAGGTAGAGGCGGATACGCAGTATTTT. Translated, this gives CASSVEVEADTQYF. This CDR3, with the reference TRBV9 and TRBJ2-3 proteins standing in past its ends, gives the full variable domain DSGVTQTPKHLITATGQRVTLRCSPRSGDLSVYWYQQSLDQGLQFLIQYYNGEERAKGNILERFSAQQFPDLHSELNLSSLELGDSALYFCASSVEVEADTQYFGPGTRLTVL.